Following are 11 T cell receptor beta chains from one sample sequenced in a study of blood T cell repertoires in COVID-19. The data were produced by immunoSEQ multiplex PCR, yet TCRdb's version contains in-frame clones alone and is incomplete. The sample yields 160,000 or so clones, 87% seen once. Sample: peripheral blood. All receptors derive from a woman aged 55-69 years who had recovered from COVID-19.

The chain is built from TRBV7-3 and TRBJ1-2; 7 nucleotides agree with TRBD1. CDR1 is SGHTA and CDR2 is FQGTGA in the germline V gene. This CDR3 has 13 amino acids. Trimming cost V 5 bases and J 8 bases; bases outside gene matches: 8. The CDR3 protein is CASSPNQGEGYTF. The CDR3 DNA is TGTGCCAGCAGCCCAAACCAGGGGGAAGGCTACACCTTC.

The chain uses TRBV6-1 and TRBJ2-3, with D possibly matching TRBD2 (7 bases). Germline CDR1 is MNHNS and CDR2 is SASEGT. V dropped 4 bases and J dropped 0 bases, with 14 bases sitting between them. The length of the CDR3 is 16 residues. CDR3 sequence: CASSAFGGASTDTQYF. DNA of the CDR3: TGTGCCAGCAGTGCATTTGGGGGGGCGAGCACAGATACGCAGTATTTT.

The J gene is TRBJ2-5, the V gene TRBV7-9, with 9 bases lining up with TRBD2. Germline V CDR1 and CDR2: SEHNR, FQNEAQ (reference sequence). After removal of 5 bases from V and 2 bases from J, the junction contained 3 bases not matched to a gene. CDR3 size: 14 residues. CDR3 coding DNA: TGTGCCAGCAGCCGCCTAGCGGGGCAAGAGACCCAGTACTTC. It translates to CASSRLAGQETQYF.

The genes are TRBV2 and TRBJ1-2; no firm D call. V shed 7 bases and J shed 1 base, with 13 bases lying between them. Germline V lookup: CDR1 SNHLY, CDR2 FYNNEI. The CDR3 contains 14 residues. The CDR3 DNA reads as TGTGCCAGCACCCCCGGAGGCGATAACTATGGCTACACCTTC. This translates into CASTPGGDNYGYTF.

The V call is TRBV9, the J call TRBJ2-3; 14 bases fit TRBD2. The V gene end was trimmed by 1 base and the J gene end by 2 bases; junction bases not matched to a gene: 15. The germline V gene encodes CDR1 SGDLS and CDR2 YYNGEE. The CDR3 is 21 amino acids. The CDR3 protein is CASSVRGPRTSGRLNTDTQYF. The CDR3 DNA sequence: TGTGCCAGCAGCGTAAGGGGACCAAGGACTAGCGGGAGGCTCAACACAGATACGCAGTATTTT.

The chain carries TRBV28 and TRBJ2-2; D unclear. This CDR3 comprises 14 residues. Per the germline V gene, CDR1 is MDHEN and CDR2 is SYDVKM. V dropped 5 bases and J dropped 5 bases, with 12 bases sitting between them. The CDR3 region has the DNA TGTGCCAGCAGTCCCGTGAGCGTTACCGGGGAGCTGTTTTTT. Its translation is CASSPVSVTGELFF.

The table lists this clone with a count of one. The rearrangement joins TRBV19 to TRBJ1-2, with 7 nucleotides matching TRBD1. Trimming at V came to 6 bases and at J to 4 bases, leaving 5 bases not matched to a gene. Germline V lookup: CDR1 LNHDA, CDR2 SQIVND (reference sequence). The CDR3 loop spans 13 amino acids. CDR3 bases: TGTGCCAGTAGACCGACAGGGAGCTATGGCTACACCTTC. It is translated as CASRPTGSYGYTF.

V gene TRBV7-9 combines with J gene TRBJ1-1, with D unclear. V gave up 1 base and J gave up 0 bases, with 6 bases separating them. The CDR3 is made up of 14 amino acids. Germline V gene lookup returns CDR1 SEHNR and CDR2 FQNEAQ (reference sequence). The CDR3 sequence is CASSLEGVNTEAFF. CDR3 DNA sequence: TGTGCCAGCAGCTTAGAGGGAGTGAACACTGAAGCTTTCTTT.

The DNA for the CDR3 is TGTGCCAGCAGCTTTACGGGGGGGGATGAAAAACTGTTTTTT. Its translation: CASSFTGGDEKLFF. This chain connects TRBV7-2 to TRBJ1-4; tentative D call: TRBD1 (5 bases). Germline loops: CDR1 SGHTA, CDR2 FQGNSA. The CDR3 totals 14 residues. Trimming left V 3 bases short and J 6 bases short, with 11 bases between. Using reference TRBV7-2 and TRBJ1-4 for the parts outside the CDR3, the full variable domain is GAGVSQSPSNKVTEKGKDVELRCDPISGHTALYWYRQSLGQGLEFLIYFQGNSAPDKSGLPSDRFSAERTGGSVSTLTIQRTQQEDSAVYLCASSFTGGDEKLFFGSGTQLSVL.

This clone was picked up one time. The J gene is TRBJ2-1, the V gene TRBV5-5; TRBD2 matches 9 bases. The germline V gene has CDR1 SGHKS and CDR2 YYEKEE (reference sequence). This CDR3 comprises 15 residues. The V and J ends lost 5 bases and 1 base, in that order; junction bases with no gene match: 4. CDR3 amino acids: CASRLAGASYNEQFF. The DNA of the CDR3 is TGTGCCAGCAGATTAGCGGGGGCGTCCTACAATGAGCAGTTCTTC.

The J gene is TRBJ1-2, the V gene TRBV6-1, with TRBD1 identical over 9 bases. V lost 2 bases and J lost 8; bases outside the gene matches: 9. CDR3 length: 15 residues. Germline V lookup: CDR1 MNHNS, CDR2 SASEGT. The CDR3 sequence is CASSEPITGTGGYTF. The CDR3, as DNA: TGTGCCAGCAGTGAACCCATCACCGGGACAGGGGGCTACACCTTC.